Below are 23 T cell receptor beta chains sequenced from a single sample in a study of blood T cell repertoires in COVID-19. Data came from immunoSEQ multiplex PCR; TCRdb stores just in-frame clones and leaves some out. The table shows 30,000 to 40,000 clones, with roughly 85% occurring only once. The sequencing sample was made of peripheral blood. Receptors were obtained from a man aged 55 to 69 with active or convalescent COVID-19.

The genes are TRBV2 and TRBJ1-1, with 7 bases fitting TRBD1. The CDR3 totals 14 residues. In germline, CDR1 is SNHLY, CDR2 FYNNEI. V lost 4 bases and J lost 4; bases outside the gene matches: 6. The chain's CDR3 is CASSVGGSITEAFF. The CDR3 DNA reads as TGTGCCAGCAGTGTAGGGGGCTCAATCACTGAAGCTTTCTTT.

V usage is TRBV5-1 and J usage is TRBJ1-1, with D perhaps matching TRBD1 (5 bases). Germline values: CDR1 SGHRS, CDR2 YFSETQ. The CDR3 runs 13 residues. V shed 4 bases and J shed 1 base, with 8 bases lying between them. CDR3 nucleotide sequence: TGCGCCAGCAGCCCAAGGGGGAACACTGAAGCTTTCTTT. Protein sequence: CASSPRGNTEAFF.

V gene TRBV11-3 combines with J gene TRBJ2-2; TRBD2 matches at 9 bases. With V trimmed by 5 bases and J by 0 bases, 10 bases remained unmatched. The germline V gene encodes CDR1 SGHNT and CDR2 YENEEA. The CDR3 totals 18 residues. The CDR3 protein is CASSERPGLATNTGELFF. In DNA, the CDR3 is TGTGCCAGCAGCGAACGTCCGGGACTAGCCACGAACACCGGGGAGCTGTTTTTT.

The chain employs TRBV5-1 and TRBJ1-1, with D possibly being TRBD1 (6 bases). The CDR3 spans 15 residues. Trimming took off 3 bases at V and 1 base at J, with 13 bases between the two ends. CDR1 and CDR2 (germline): SGHRS, YFSETQ. DNA of the CDR3: TGCGCCAGCAGCTGGATGACACAGGGGAACACTGAAGCTTTCTTT. It specifies CASSWMTQGNTEAFF.

The rearrangement joins TRBV12-3 or TRBV12-4 to TRBJ1-6; no definite D call. V lost 3 bases and J 9 bases, leaving 9 bases between the germline ends. The CDR3 loop spans 13 amino acids. The CDR3 bases are TGTGCCAGCAGTTTGGTGCTGAGTTCACCCCTCCACTTT. Translating gives CASSLVLSSPLHF.

This chain uses TRBV6-4 with TRBJ1-1, with TRBD1 identical over 8 bases. This CDR3 has 14 amino acids. The junction had 3 bases not matched to a gene; V was cut back by 5 bases and J by 1 base. CDR1 and CDR2 from the germline V gene are MRHNA and SNTAGT. CDR3 sequence: CASSPGQGNTEAFF. In DNA form, the CDR3 reads TGTGCCAGCAGTCCCGGACAGGGGAACACTGAAGCTTTCTTT.

J is TRBJ1-2 and V is TRBV5-1, with D perhaps TRBD1 (6 bases). CDR3 length: 14 amino acids. Trimming took 1 base from V and 4 from J, leaving 11 bases between them. Germline assignment: CDR1 SGHRS and CDR2 YFSETQ. The CDR3 spells CASSLQPGVYGYTF. The CDR3, as DNA: TGCGCCAGCAGCTTGCAACCAGGGGTCTATGGCTACACCTTC.

This clone occurred once. J is TRBJ2-1 and V is TRBV29-1, with 7 nucleotides matching TRBD1. CDR3 length equals 14 residues. Trimming cost V 1 base and J 6 bases; bases outside gene matches: 6. Germline CDR1 is SQVTM and CDR2 is ANQGSEA. CDR3 sequence: CSVEVTGVGNEQFF. The CDR3 nucleotides read TGCAGCGTTGAAGTTACAGGGGTGGGCAATGAGCAGTTCTTC.

The V call is TRBV11-2, the J call TRBJ2-1; 10 positions match TRBD2. V shed 1 base, J shed 6 bases, and the junction held 9 bases outside the gene matches. Germline CDR1 and CDR2: SGHAT and FQNNGV. The CDR3 is 17 amino acids. The CDR3 region has the DNA TGTGCCAGCAGCTTAGTCGGGTCTAGCGGGGGACTCAATGAGCAGTTCTTC. This gives the protein CASSLVGSSGGLNEQFF.

V is TRBV10-1 and J is TRBJ1-1; 8 nucleotides match TRBD1. Per the germline V gene, CDR1 is WNHNN and CDR2 is SYGVQD (reference sequence). The length of the CDR3 is 12 residues. With V trimmed by 3 bases and J by 11 bases, 5 bases remained unmatched. CDR3 amino acids: CASSEGQGDAFF. The CDR3 region has the DNA TGCGCCAGCAGTGAAGGACAGGGAGACGCTTTCTTT.

The chain combines TRBV6-5 with TRBJ2-1, with D perhaps matching TRBD1 (7 bases). This CDR3 comprises 13 residues. Germline CDR1 is MNHEY and CDR2 is SVGAGI. V was shortened by 7 bases and J by 9 bases, with 16 bases between the two germline ends. CDR3 DNA: TGTGCCAGCAAACTTCAGGGGGGTAGTGAGCAGTTCTTC. Translated: CASKLQGGSEQFF.

The chain links TRBV2 to TRBJ2-2; the D gene is possibly TRBD1 (6 bases). V was cut by 6 bases and J by 13 bases, with 15 bases left in between. This CDR3 is built from 12 residues. Looked up from germline, CDR1 is SNHLY and CDR2 is FYNNEI. CDR3 nucleotides: TGTGCCAGCAGCGAGGTCCGCAGGGGGCTGTTTTTT. It yields the protein CASSEVRRGLFF. The full variable domain, in which reference TRBV2 and TRBJ2-2 provide the parts outside the CDR3, is EPEVTQTPSHQVTQMGQEVILRCVPISNHLYFYWYRQILGQKVEFLVSFYNNEISEKSEIFDDQFSVERPDGSNFTLKIRSTKLEDSAMYFCASSEVRRGLFFGEGSRLTVL.

The chain links TRBV7-9 to TRBJ1-4; 9 bases align to TRBD1. The V gene end was trimmed by 3 bases and the J gene end by 7 bases; junction bases not matched to a gene: 6. The CDR3 extends over 15 amino acids. The V gene's germline CDR1 is SEHNR and CDR2 FQNEAQ (reference sequence). The CDR3, as DNA: TGTGCCAGCAGCTTTTCCGGGACAGGGAGTGAAAAACTGTTTTTT. Amino acids: CASSFSGTGSEKLFF.

The chain has TRBV9 and TRBJ2-1; tentative D call: TRBD2 (5 bases). CDR1 is SGDLS, CDR2 YYNGEE, per germline. Trimming pared 0 bases from V and 3 bases from J, leaving 16 bases between. This CDR3 comprises 17 residues. DNA for the CDR3: TGTGCCAGCAGCGTAGGGGTCCAAGCGGCGGTCTACAATGAGCAGTTCTTC. This gives the protein CASSVGVQAAVYNEQFF.

The chain couples TRBV2 to TRBJ2-2; TRBD2 agrees at 8 bases. After removal of 4 bases from V and 5 bases from J, the junction contained 3 bases not matched to a gene. The germline V gene has CDR1 SNHLY and CDR2 FYNNEI. The CDR3 loop spans 14 amino acids. CDR3 residues: CASSVERETGELFF. The CDR3 region has the DNA TGTGCCAGCAGTGTCGAGCGGGAGACCGGGGAGCTGTTTTTT.

This chain uses TRBV4-1 with TRBJ2-1; 12 bases match TRBD2. There are 17 residues in the CDR3. Germline V lookup: CDR1 MGHRA, CDR2 YSYEKL. The ends lost 2 bases at V and 8 bases at J; junction bases unmatched: 10. CDR3 in amino acids: CASSQRWTSGKGYEQFF. Written as DNA, the CDR3 is TGCGCCAGCAGCCAAAGATGGACTAGCGGGAAGGGGTATGAGCAGTTCTTC.

The rearrangement uses TRBV4-3 and TRBJ2-3, with TRBD2 matching over 8 bases. The CDR3 totals 16 residues. Germline values: CDR1 LGHNA, CDR2 YSLEER. V trimming: 0 bases; J trimming: 0 bases; junction bases outside the gene matches: 2. CDR3 amino acids: CASSQEASGSTDTQYF. The DNA for the CDR3 is TGCGCCAGCAGCCAAGAGGCTAGCGGGAGCACAGATACGCAGTATTTT.

This chain joins TRBV14 and TRBJ1-3; 7 bases match TRBD1. The germline V gene encodes CDR1 SGHDN and CDR2 FVKESK. The trim removed 4 bases at V and 4 bases at J, leaving 7 bases unmatched. The CDR3 has 15 residues. The CDR3: CASSRRQGSGNTIYF. The CDR3 DNA sequence: TGTGCCAGCAGCCGACGACAGGGCTCCGGAAACACCATATATTTT.

The chain employs TRBV7-9 and TRBJ2-1; TRBD2 matches at 7 bases. J gave up 8 bases and V 6 bases, and 13 bases lay outside the gene matches. CDR1 and CDR2 from the germline V gene are SEHNR and FQNEAQ (reference sequence). The CDR3 runs 15 residues. The CDR3 protein is CASSFSGSRTDEQFF. CDR3 nucleotide sequence: TGTGCCAGCAGTTTTAGCGGGTCCCGGACGGATGAGCAGTTCTTC.

This clone was found a few times. CDR3 sequence reads: CASSPGRSFGTGELFF. As DNA, the CDR3 is TGTGCCAGTAGCCCCGGGAGGTCGTTTGGCACCGGGGAGCTGTTTTTT. V gene TRBV19 combines with J gene TRBJ2-2, with 7 bases that match TRBD2. CDR3 size: 16 residues. Per germline, CDR1 LNHDA and CDR2 SQIVND (reference sequence). V gave up 6 bases and J gave up 4 bases; unmatched junction bases: 11.

The chain uses TRBV28 and TRBJ1-5; D remains ambiguous. Trimming shortened V by 3 bases and J by 5 bases, and 26 bases separated the two germline ends. The CDR3 loop spans 19 amino acids. CDR1 and CDR2 (germline): MDHEN, SYDVKM. Written as DNA, the CDR3 is TGTGCCAGCAGTTTCCTATCATCGTTCTCCTTAATCGGTGATCAGCCCCAGCATTTT. Protein: CASSFLSSFSLIGDQPQHF.

The chain links TRBV3-1 (or the pseudogene TRBV3-2) to TRBJ2-1; D remains ambiguous. Germline CDR1 and CDR2: LGHDT and YNNKEL (reference sequence). The V and J ends lost 0 bases and 2 bases respectively, with 11 bases between them. This CDR3 contains 16 residues. In DNA form, the CDR3 reads TGTGCCAGCAGCCAAGAGCGATTGTCTCCCTACAATGAGCAGTTCTTC. Its translation is CASSQERLSPYNEQFF.

The chain uses TRBV11-3 and TRBJ2-1, with 8 bases aligning to TRBD1. Germline values: CDR1 SGHNT, CDR2 YENEEA. This CDR3 is 15 amino acids long. Unmatched junction bases numbered 4, after V lost 4 bases and J lost 2 bases. The CDR3 DNA sequence: TGTGCCAGCAGCTCGGACAGGGTCCCCTACAATGAGCAGTTCTTC. Its translation is CASSSDRVPYNEQFF.